These 5 T cell receptor beta chains originate from one sample sequenced in a study of blood T cells in healthy people across ages. A second PCR of roughly 7 to 11 cycles used a sample-barcoded 5' primer and a J-beta primer mix. TCRdb reprocessed the 5' RACE reads via MiXCR and lists one record per CDR3 protein. The data show 900,000 to 950,000 distinct CDR3 sequences, roughly 28% seen once. These data were likewise used in another study, on T cells of mothers and their children.

Sample: blood. These receptors were collected from a woman aged 40-49 years in good health.

This chain links TRBV5-6 with TRBJ1-5; a possible D gene is TRBD1 (6 bases). Trimming took off 5 bases at V and 10 bases at J, with 16 bases between the two ends. The CDR3 extends over 13 amino acids. Germline V gives CDR1 SGHDT, CDR2 YYEEEE. CDR3 sequence: CASSSAGERPQHF. The CDR3 region has the DNA TGTGCCAGCAGTTCAGCAGGGGAAAGACCCCAGCATTTT.

This clonotype was observed at least ten times. The J gene is TRBJ2-7, the V gene TRBV20-1, with 14 bases lining up with TRBD2. The CDR3 has 17 amino acids. Germline-derived CDR1 and CDR2 are DFQATT and SNEGSKA (reference sequence). With 0 bases clipped from V and 2 bases from J, the junction kept 6 bases outside the gene matches. The CDR3 coding sequence is TGCAGTGCTAGAGACCCGACTAGCGGGGGGGCCCCCTACGAGCAGTACTTC. It yields the protein CSARDPTSGGAPYEQYF.

The chain combines TRBV5-6 with TRBJ2-2; TRBD1 matches at 10 bases. Germline CDR1 and CDR2: SGHDT and YYEEEE. The CDR3 sequence is 16 residues long. V lost 3 bases, J lost 2 bases, and 4 bases stayed unmatched. In DNA form, the CDR3 reads TGTGCCAGCAGCTCAGGGACAGGGGTCAACACCGGGGAGCTGTTTTTT. Translation: CASSSGTGVNTGELFF.

This clonotype was detected many times. This rearrangement joins TRBV29-1 to TRBJ1-1, with D possibly TRBD1 on 5 matching bases. V was pared by 4 bases and J by 1 base, with 16 bases between. CDR1 is SQVTM, CDR2 ANQGSEA, per germline. CDR3 length: 15 residues. The CDR3: CSVGNPRQRNTEAFF. The CDR3 DNA is TGCAGCGTTGGTAATCCGAGACAGAGGAACACTGAAGCTTTCTTT.

V gene TRBV5-1 combines with J gene TRBJ2-7; D may be TRBD1 (6 bases). Germline V gives CDR1 SGHRS, CDR2 YFSETQ. V lost 4 bases and J 3 bases, leaving 11 bases between the germline ends. This CDR3 comprises 13 residues. The CDR3 reads CASSIRGGYEQYF. The CDR3 DNA sequence: TGCGCCAGCAGCATTCGAGGGGGCTACGAGCAGTACTTC.